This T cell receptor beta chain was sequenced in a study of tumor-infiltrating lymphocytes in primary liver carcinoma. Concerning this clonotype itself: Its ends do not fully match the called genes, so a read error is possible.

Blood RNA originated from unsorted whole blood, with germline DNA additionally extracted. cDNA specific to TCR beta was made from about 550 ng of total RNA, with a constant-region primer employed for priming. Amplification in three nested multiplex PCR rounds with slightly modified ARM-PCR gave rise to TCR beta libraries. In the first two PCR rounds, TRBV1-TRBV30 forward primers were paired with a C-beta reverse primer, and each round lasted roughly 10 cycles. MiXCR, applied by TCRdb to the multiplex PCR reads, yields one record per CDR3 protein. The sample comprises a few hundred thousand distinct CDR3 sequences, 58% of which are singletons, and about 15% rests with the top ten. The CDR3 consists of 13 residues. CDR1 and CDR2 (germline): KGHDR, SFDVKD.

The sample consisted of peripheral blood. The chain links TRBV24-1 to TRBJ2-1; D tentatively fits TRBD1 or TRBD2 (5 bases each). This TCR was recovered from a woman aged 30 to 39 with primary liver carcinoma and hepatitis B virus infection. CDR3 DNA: TGTGCCACCAGTCGGGGCTCCTACAATGAGCAGTCCTTC. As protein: CATSRGSYNEQSF.